This T cell receptor beta chain was sequenced during a study of CD8+ T cells in alopecia areata. Study at large: Skin-grafted roughly 7-11-week-old female C3H/HeJ mice received tissue from roughly 6-13-month-old C3H/HeJ donors with spontaneous alopecia.

Germline V lookup: CDR1 FNHDT, CDR2 SITEND (reference sequence). The CDR3 has 15 residues. With 1 base clipped from V and 1 base from J, the junction kept 1 base outside the gene matches. The sequencing template was cDNA reverse transcribed from extracted RNA. Sequenced by immunoSEQ multiplex PCR; TCRdb stores in-frame clones only, minus some. The sample presents under 350,000 clones, none singletons. This clone was seen a few times. No antigen is known for it. Mouse gene names apply. Read coverage stops 4 residues before the CDR3 terminus; the germline J gene supplies the remainder. This sample includes further DNA sequences coding for the same CDR3. Cells that came from pooled cutaneous lymph nodes were sorted using CD4, CD8alpha, NKG2D, NKG2ACE and other markers. Points from the study as a whole: There were also resident alphabeta T cells of normal skin sequenced in scalp samples. Higher clonality and more expanded CD8+ clones appeared in lesional than normal scalp. Possibly because of HLA-related factors, TCR sharing was less clear across patients than in mice.

The genes are TRBV19 and TRBJ2-1; 8 nucleotides agree with TRBD2. The receptor was derived from a C3H/HeJ mouse with alopecia areata. Strain haplotype at MHC: H2-k. Sample: CD4+ T cells sorted from a lymph node. The CDR3 protein is CASSIMGGNYAEQFF. The covered CDR3 bases are TGTGCCAGCAGTATAATGGGGGGGAACTATGCT. The full variable domain, in which reference TRBV19 and TRBJ2-1 provide the parts outside the CDR3, is GGIITQTPKFLIGQEGQKLTLKCQQNFNHDTMYWYRQDSGKGLRLIYYSITENDLQKGDLSEGYDASREKKSSFSLTVTSAQKNEMAVFLCASSIMGGNYAEQFFGPGTRLTVL.